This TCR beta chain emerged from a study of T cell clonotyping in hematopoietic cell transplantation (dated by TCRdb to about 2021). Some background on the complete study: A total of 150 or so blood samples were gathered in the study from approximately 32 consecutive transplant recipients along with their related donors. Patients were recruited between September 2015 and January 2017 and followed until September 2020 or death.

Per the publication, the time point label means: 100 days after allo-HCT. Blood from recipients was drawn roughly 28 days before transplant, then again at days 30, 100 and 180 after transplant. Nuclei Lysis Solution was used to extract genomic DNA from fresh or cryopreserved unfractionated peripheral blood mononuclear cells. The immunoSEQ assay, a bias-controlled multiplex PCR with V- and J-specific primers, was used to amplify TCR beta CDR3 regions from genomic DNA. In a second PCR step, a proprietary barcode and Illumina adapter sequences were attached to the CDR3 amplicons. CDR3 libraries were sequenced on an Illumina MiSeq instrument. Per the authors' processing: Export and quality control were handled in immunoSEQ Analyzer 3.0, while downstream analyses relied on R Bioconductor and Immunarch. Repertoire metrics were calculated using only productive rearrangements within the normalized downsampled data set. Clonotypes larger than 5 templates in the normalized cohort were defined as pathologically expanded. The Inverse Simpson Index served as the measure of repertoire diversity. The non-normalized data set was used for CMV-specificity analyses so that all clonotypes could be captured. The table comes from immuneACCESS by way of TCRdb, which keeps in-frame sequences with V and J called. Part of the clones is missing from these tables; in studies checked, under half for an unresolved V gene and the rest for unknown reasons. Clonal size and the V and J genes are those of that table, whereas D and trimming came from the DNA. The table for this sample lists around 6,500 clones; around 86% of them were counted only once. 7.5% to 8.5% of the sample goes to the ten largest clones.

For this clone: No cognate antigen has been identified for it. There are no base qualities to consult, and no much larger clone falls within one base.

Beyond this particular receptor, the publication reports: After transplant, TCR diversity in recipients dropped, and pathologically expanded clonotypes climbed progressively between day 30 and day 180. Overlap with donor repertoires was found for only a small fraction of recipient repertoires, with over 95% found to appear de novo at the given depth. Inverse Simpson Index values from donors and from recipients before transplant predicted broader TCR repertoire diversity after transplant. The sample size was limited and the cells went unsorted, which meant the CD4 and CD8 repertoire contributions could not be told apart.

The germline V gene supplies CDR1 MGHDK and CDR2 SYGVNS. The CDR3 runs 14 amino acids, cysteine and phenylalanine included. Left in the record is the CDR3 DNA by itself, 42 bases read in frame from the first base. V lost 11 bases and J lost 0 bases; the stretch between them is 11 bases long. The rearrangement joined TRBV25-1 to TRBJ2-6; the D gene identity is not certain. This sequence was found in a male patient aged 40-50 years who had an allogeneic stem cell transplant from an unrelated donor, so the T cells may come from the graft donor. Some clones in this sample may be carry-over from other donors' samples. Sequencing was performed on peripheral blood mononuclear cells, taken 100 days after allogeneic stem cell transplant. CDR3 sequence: CASAQPSGANVLTF. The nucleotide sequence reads TGTGCCTCCGCCCAGCCCTCTGGGGCCAACGTCCTGACTTTC.